What follows are 2 T cell receptor beta chains derived from one specimen sequenced in a study of T cell repertoires in cytomegalovirus infection. TCRdb reprocessed the reads via MiXCR and lists one record per CDR3 protein. The profile shows about 310,000 distinct CDR3 sequences, roughly a tenth of them singletons. Sequenced: PBMCs. These TCRs come from a human donor in good health (CMV status not recorded). Some clones in this sample may be carry-over from other donors' samples.

This clonotype showed up many times. The genes are TRBV7-2 and TRBJ1-4, with D possibly TRBD1 on 5 matching bases. Germline V gene sequence: CDR1 SGHTA, CDR2 FQGNSA. V lost 5 bases to trimming and J lost 4 bases, with 14 bases between them. The CDR3 is made up of 15 amino acids. The CDR3 is CASSPRQLNNEKLFF. The CDR3 DNA sequence: TGTGCCAGCAGCCCACGACAGCTGAATAATGAAAAACTGTTTTTT.

This clonotype was observed at least ten times. This chain joins TRBV7-2 and TRBJ2-3; 9 bases fit TRBD2. Germline values: CDR1 SGHTA, CDR2 FQGNSA. The CDR3 spans 15 residues. J lost 4 bases, V lost 7 bases, and 9 bases had no gene match. DNA for the CDR3: TGTGCCAGCATCCGGCGGGGGGGCCGCGCAGATACGCAGTATTTT. Its translation is CASIRRGGRADTQYF.